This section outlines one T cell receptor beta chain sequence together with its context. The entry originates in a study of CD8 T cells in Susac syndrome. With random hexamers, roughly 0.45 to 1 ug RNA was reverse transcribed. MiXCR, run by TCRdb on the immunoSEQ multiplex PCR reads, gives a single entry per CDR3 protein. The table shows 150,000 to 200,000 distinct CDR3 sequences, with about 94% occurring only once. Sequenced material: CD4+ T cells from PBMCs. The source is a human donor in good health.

The CDR3 here is CASSLGRHQETQYF. The CDR3 bases are TGCGCCAGCAGCTTGGGACGCCACCAAGAGACCCAGTACTTC. This chain links TRBV5-1 with TRBJ2-5; D is undetermined. CDR3 length equals 14 residues. Trimming took 0 bases from V and 0 from J, leaving 6 bases between them. From germline, CDR1 is SGHRS and CDR2 YFSETQ.